The 30 T cell receptor beta chains reported below all come from one sample, sequenced in a study of tumor-infiltrating lymphocytes in localized non-small cell lung cancer. Profiling relied on immunoSEQ multiplex PCR, and the TCRdb table lists in-frame clones only, not all of them. The table records some 30,000 clones, over 75% of them present only once. Sequencing input: lung tumor tissue. The source of these receptors is a human donor with non-small cell lung cancer.

The rearrangement joins TRBV6-5 to TRBJ2-7, with D hard to call. This CDR3 contains 12 residues. In germline, CDR1 is MNHEY, CDR2 SVGAGI. The V and J ends lost 10 bases and 3 bases respectively, with 13 bases between them. The CDR3 nucleotides are TGTGCCACCAAGACCAATAACTACGAGCAGTACTTC. Its translation is CATKTNNYEQYF.

The J gene is TRBJ2-1, the V gene TRBV9, with 7 bases identical to TRBD2. V lost 0 bases, J lost 7 bases, and 1 base stayed unmatched. The CDR3 is 13 amino acids. CDR1 and CDR2 (germline): SGDLS, YYNGEE. The CDR3 DNA reads TGTGCCAGCAGCGTAGGGGGGGGAAATGAGCAGTTCTTC. It yields the protein CASSVGGGNEQFF.

The genes are TRBV7-2 and TRBJ2-5; TRBD2 matches at 9 bases. The CDR3 sequence is 13 residues long. Germline assignment: CDR1 SGHTA and CDR2 FQGNSA. The junction had 5 bases not matched to a gene; V was cut back by 5 bases and J by 7 bases. CDR3 DNA sequence: TGTGCCAGCAGCCCTAGCGGGGAGGTGACCCAGTACTTC. Amino acid sequence: CASSPSGEVTQYF.

This clone was observed once. The rearrangement links TRBV27 to TRBJ2-7, with 9 bases fitting TRBD1. The J segment lost 5 bases and the V segment lost 3 bases, leaving 5 bases of the junction unmatched. Germline V lookup: CDR1 MNHEY, CDR2 SMNVEV (reference sequence). This CDR3 comprises 14 residues. The CDR3 region is CASSFRDRVHEQYF. The CDR3 coding sequence is TGTGCCAGCAGTTTTAGGGACAGGGTACACGAGCAGTACTTC.

This chain connects TRBV4-1 to TRBJ2-2; D ambiguous. CDR1 is MGHRA and CDR2 is YSYEKL in the germline V gene. V lost 4 bases, J lost 1 base, and 10 bases lay in between. This CDR3 contains 15 residues. The CDR3 DNA reads as TGCGCCAGCAGCCTCCGAGACCTGAACACCGGGGAGCTGTTTTTT. Translated, it gives CASSLRDLNTGELFF.

The chain carries TRBV2 and TRBJ2-3; D might be TRBD1 (5 bases). The CDR3 spans 14 residues. The germline gives CDR1 SNHLY, CDR2 FYNNEI. V was clipped by 6 bases and J by 3 bases, with 13 bases between them. CDR3 nucleotides: TGTGCCAGCAGGGCAGGGTTCGGAACAGATACGCAGTATTTT. Its translation: CASRAGFGTDTQYF.

This clone was counted once. V gene TRBV10-3 combines with J gene TRBJ2-7; 11 nucleotides line up with TRBD1. The CDR3 sequence is 14 residues long. V lost 7 bases to trimming and J lost 5 bases; unmatched junction nucleotides: 7. The germline CDR1 and CDR2 sequences are ENHRY and SYGVKD. CDR3 nucleotides: TGTGCCATCACACGGACAGGGGGCAACCACGAGCAGTACTTC. Translating gives CAITRTGGNHEQYF.

The CDR3 reads CASSLASGTVSSYNEQFF. In DNA, the CDR3 is TGTGCCAGCAGCTTGGCCTCCGGGACAGTGAGCTCCTACAATGAGCAGTTCTTC. The chain joins TRBV7-9 to TRBJ2-1; TRBD1 matches 7 bases. The CDR3 extends over 18 amino acids. CDR1 SEHNR and CDR2 FQNEAQ come from the germline V gene (reference sequence). Trimming at V came to 3 bases and at J to 0 bases, leaving 11 bases not matched to a gene. Supplemented by reference TRBV7-9 and TRBJ2-1, the full variable domain reads DTGVSQNPRHKITKRGQNVTFRCDPISEHNRLYWYRQTLGQGPEFLTYFQNEAQLEKSRLLSDRFSAERPKGSFSTLEIQRTEQGDSAMYLCASSLASGTVSSYNEQFFGPGTRLTVL.

J is TRBJ2-7 and V is TRBV6-1; TRBD2 might be the D (6 bases). Trimming pared 0 bases from V and 6 bases from J, leaving 9 bases between. This CDR3 has 13 residues. The V gene's germline CDR1 is MNHNS and CDR2 SASEGT. The CDR3, as DNA: TGTGCCAGCAGTGAAGCGGGGCGGGGCGAGCAGTACTTC. Residues: CASSEAGRGEQYF.

The rearrangement uses TRBV7-3 and TRBJ1-1, with D hard to call. The V end was cut by 3 bases, the J end by 4 bases, with 9 bases between. CDR1 is SGHTA, CDR2 FQGTGA, per germline. The CDR3 is 13 residues long. As DNA, the CDR3 is TGTGCCAGCAGCTTGCAAGGTCCCACTGAAGCTTTCTTT. Residues: CASSLQGPTEAFF.

The chain combines TRBV11-2 with TRBJ1-2; D gene unclear. This CDR3 has 11 residues. V gave up 3 bases and J gave up 8 bases, with 7 bases separating them. Germline lookup yields CDR1 SGHAT and CDR2 FQNNGV. The CDR3 DNA sequence: TGTGCCAGCAGCTTGAGGGTCGGCTACACCTTC. This encodes CASSLRVGYTF.

This sequence joins TRBV7-2 and TRBJ1-6, with TRBD1 matching over 8 bases. This CDR3 contains 14 residues. Germline V gives CDR1 SGHTA, CDR2 FQGNSA. The J segment lost 8 bases and the V segment lost 4 bases, leaving 4 bases of the junction unmatched. The CDR3 region has the DNA TGTGCCAGCAGCTCCGGACAGGGATATTCACCCCTCCACTTT. This gives the protein CASSSGQGYSPLHF.

V usage is TRBV29-1 and J usage is TRBJ2-3; D unclear. The CDR3 loop spans 15 amino acids. V was cut by 1 base and J by 4 bases, with 15 bases left in between. Germline loops: CDR1 SQVTM, CDR2 ANQGSEA. Here the CDR3 DNA reads TGCAGCGTTGAAGCGACGCTTCCCGCGCCAGATACGCAGTATTTT. Translating it yields CSVEATLPAPDTQYF.

The V gene is TRBV5-4, the J gene TRBJ1-1; a possible D gene is TRBD1 (5 bases). Trimming left V 0 bases short and J 1 base short, with 7 bases between. The V gene's germline CDR1 is SGHNT and CDR2 YYREEE (reference sequence). The CDR3 runs to 14 residues. The CDR3 sequence: CASSLGGRNTEAFF. The CDR3 DNA reads as TGTGCCAGCAGCTTGGGGGGCAGGAACACTGAAGCTTTCTTT.

J is TRBJ2-7 and V is TRBV4-2, with 8 bases fitting TRBD2. The CDR3 is made up of 15 amino acids. V trimming: 0 bases; J trimming: 7 bases; junction bases outside the gene matches: 8. The germline V gene has CDR1 LGHNA and CDR2 YNFKEQ. The CDR3 reads CASSQDPSGGEEQYF. Written as DNA, the CDR3 is TGTGCCAGCAGCCAAGATCCCAGCGGGGGAGAAGAGCAGTACTTC.

The chain links TRBV4-3 to TRBJ2-7, with D possibly being TRBD1 (5 bases). The ends were cut back, 0 bases at V and 6 bases at J, with 12 bases in the middle. CDR1 and CDR2 from the germline V gene are LGHNA and YSLEER. There are 14 residues in the CDR3. CDR3 sequence (DNA): TGCGCCAGCAGCCAAGAACCAGGGTTCGGCGAGCAGTACTTC. Encoded protein: CASSQEPGFGEQYF.

This clone was counted a few times. The CDR3 DNA reads TGCGCCAGCAGCCGCGAGTGGGGGTCCAAAAACATTCAGTACTTC. Protein product: CASSREWGSKNIQYF. The V call is TRBV4-3, the J call TRBJ2-4; D assignment may be TRBD1 or TRBD2 (5 bases each). Germline CDR1 is LGHNA and CDR2 is YSLEER. The CDR3 runs to 15 residues. Deletions cut 4 bases from V and 2 bases from J, with 12 bases between.

CDR3 region: CASSRSTSGPFNEQFF. DNA for the CDR3: TGTGCCAGCAGCCGCTCGACTAGCGGGCCTTTTAATGAGCAGTTCTTC. V is TRBV7-2 and J is TRBJ2-1; 10 bases line up with TRBD2. Germline loops: CDR1 SGHTA, CDR2 FQGNSA. CDR3 length: 16 residues. Trimming removed 5 bases from V and 7 bases from J; junction bases left unmatched: 11.

The chain joins TRBV7-9 to TRBJ2-2; D remains unclear. V was shortened by 2 bases and J by 4 bases, with 8 bases between the two germline ends. The CDR3 has 14 residues. Germline CDR1 reads SEHNR; CDR2 reads FQNEAQ (reference sequence). The DNA for the CDR3 is TGTGCCAGCAGCTTAAGTGGATTCACCGGGGAGCTGTTTTTT. This translates into CASSLSGFTGELFF.

The V call is TRBV7-2, the J call TRBJ1-4; D is unresolved. Germline loops: CDR1 SGHTA, CDR2 FQGNSA. Trimming left V 3 bases short and J 8 bases short, with 13 bases between. The CDR3 has 14 amino acids. The CDR3 sequence: CASSFTGVGEKLFF. Written as DNA, the CDR3 is TGTGCCAGCAGCTTCACCGGGGTTGGGGAAAAACTGTTTTTT.

The chain joins TRBV7-2 to TRBJ2-2; 7 bases fit TRBD1. Germline V CDR1 and CDR2: SGHTA, FQGNSA. The ends lost 1 base at V and 4 bases at J; junction bases unmatched: 3. The CDR3 consists of 15 residues. The CDR3 region is CASSLEGAFTGELFF. The DNA for the CDR3 is TGTGCCAGCAGCTTAGAGGGGGCCTTCACCGGGGAGCTGTTTTTT.

V is TRBV4-3 and J is TRBJ2-7; 7 bases match TRBD1. Germline V gene data show CDR1 as LGHNA and CDR2 as YSLEER. Trimming cost V 1 base and J 0 bases; bases outside gene matches: 3. The CDR3 is 15 amino acids. The CDR3 nucleotides read TGCGCCAGCAGCCAAGGACAGGGAACCTCCTACGAGCAGTACTTC. This codes for CASSQGQGTSYEQYF.

This sequence joins TRBV4-1 and TRBJ2-3; TRBD2 might be the D (7 bases). Trimming removed 1 base from V and 2 bases from J, with 13 bases in between. There are 16 residues in the CDR3. CDR1 and CDR2 from the germline V gene are MGHRA and YSYEKL. The CDR3 spells CASSQVWGGLTDTQYF. The CDR3 DNA sequence: TGCGCCAGCAGCCAAGTTTGGGGGGGCCTCACAGATACGCAGTATTTT.

V is TRBV19 and J is TRBJ1-1, with D possibly matching TRBD1 (5 bases). Germline assignment: CDR1 LNHDA and CDR2 SQIVND (reference sequence). The CDR3 consists of 13 residues. V dropped 5 bases and J dropped 1 base, with 8 bases sitting between them. The CDR3 DNA sequence: TGTGCCAGTAGTTTCGACAGGAACACTGAAGCTTTCTTT. Its protein is CASSFDRNTEAFF.

CDR3 sequence reads: CASSVGPGGEGYGYTF. In DNA form, the CDR3 reads TGTGCCAGCAGCGTAGGTCCTGGAGGGGAGGGATATGGCTACACCTTC. V gene TRBV9 combines with J gene TRBJ1-2, with D possibly matching TRBD1 (5 bases). This CDR3 is built from 16 residues. The germline gives CDR1 SGDLS, CDR2 YYNGEE. V lost 0 bases, J lost 5 bases, and 17 bases lay in between. Using reference TRBV9 and TRBJ1-2 for the parts outside the CDR3, the full variable domain is DSGVTQTPKHLITATGQRVTLRCSPRSGDLSVYWYQQSLDQGLQFLIQYYNGEERAKGNILERFSAQQFPDLHSELNLSSLELGDSALYFCASSVGPGGEGYGYTFGSGTRLTVV.

The chain carries TRBV15 and TRBJ2-1; 9 positions agree with TRBD2. V shed 3 bases, J shed 8 bases, and the junction held 17 bases outside the gene matches. This CDR3 has 18 amino acids. Germline V gene lookup returns CDR1 LNHNV and CDR2 YYDKDF (reference sequence). As DNA, the CDR3 is TGTGCCACCAGCAGTGGGGGACTAGCCCGAAACGGATGGGATGAGCAGTTCTTC. Residues: CATSSGGLARNGWDEQFF.

The J gene is TRBJ1-3, the V gene TRBV6-1, with D unresolved. Per the germline V gene, CDR1 is MNHNS and CDR2 is SASEGT. The CDR3 has 13 amino acids. Trimming stripped 4 bases from V and 3 bases from J, with 7 bases between. CDR3 residues: CASSGRGGNTIYF. The CDR3 DNA is TGTGCCAGCAGTGGGCGGGGTGGAAACACCATATATTTT.

This chain connects TRBV6-5 to TRBJ2-5; TRBD2 matches at 7 bases. The junction had 8 bases not matched to a gene; V was cut back by 6 bases and J by 4 bases. Per germline, CDR1 MNHEY and CDR2 SVGAGI. The CDR3 runs 14 residues. The CDR3 sequence: CASSEGRGTETQYF. The DNA of the CDR3 is TGTGCCAGCAGCGAAGGGCGGGGGACAGAGACCCAGTACTTC.

CDR3: CASSGRGYSNQPQHF. Here the CDR3 DNA reads TGTGCCAGCAGTGGGAGGGGATATAGCAATCAGCCCCAGCATTTT. The V and J genes are TRBV2 and TRBJ1-5; tentative D call: TRBD1 (5 bases). This CDR3 is 15 amino acids long. V gave up 4 bases and J gave up 0 bases, with 10 bases separating them. In germline, CDR1 is SNHLY, CDR2 FYNNEI.

V usage is TRBV20-1 and J usage is TRBJ1-2, with D hard to call. The V end was cut by 3 bases, the J end by 7 bases, with 6 bases between. Per germline, CDR1 DFQATT and CDR2 SNEGSKA (reference sequence). The CDR3 is 10 residues long. The DNA of the CDR3 is TGCAGTGCTAGTTACTCTGGCTACACCTTC. Amino acid sequence: CSASYSGYTF.